The T cell receptor (beta chain) described here comes from a study of vaccination effects on CD4 cells after COVID-19. Whole-study findings and limits: In vaccinees who were healthy, merely 1 out of 255 vaccine-induced clones cross-reacted with common cold coronaviruses. There were few convalescent patients in the study and no early post-infection timepoints.

The CDR3 is 16 residues long. V lost 0 bases, J lost 7 bases, and 8 bases stayed unmatched. In germline, CDR1 is SGHNT, CDR2 YYREEE (reference sequence). The assay was immunoSEQ multiplex PCR, and TCRdb's table has in-frame clones only and misses some. The sample has about 22,000 clones; roughly 80% are singletons. Details on this clone: Its matching antigen is unknown.

Under the ViraFEST assay, PBMC were stimulated with viral peptide pools so that antigen-specific CD4+ T cells expanded. Sequencing was performed afterwards. Subsequent to a culture period of more than 9 days, CD4+ T cells were isolated. All vaccine recipients tested negative for nucleocapsid antibodies and had never contracted SARS-CoV-2 infection. Researchers swapped half the medium for IL-2 medium on both days 3 and 7. The chain joins TRBV5-4 to TRBJ2-7, with 12 bases lining up with TRBD2. The TCR comes from a human donor who received a COVID-19 vaccine. The input for sequencing was CD4+ T cells from PBMCs cultured with HCoV-NL63 spike peptides, taken before COVID-19 vaccination. The CDR3 reads CASSLGGLAGSGEQYF. The CDR3 region has the DNA TGTGCCAGCAGCTTGGGCGGACTAGCGGGGAGCGGGGAGCAGTACTTC.